This T cell receptor (beta chain) was documented in a study of T cells after yellow fever vaccination (dated by TCRdb to the late 2010s). Turning to the overall study: The SMART-Seq v4 Ultra Low Input RNA kit was used to prepare libraries from fractions with low cell numbers. Blood was collected at multiple timepoints before and after primary and secondary immunization, and bulk PBMC replicates and cell subsets were isolated. Bulk TCR alpha and beta repertoires were sequenced longitudinally to track T-cell clones before and after primary and booster YFV17D yellow fever vaccination. The cohort comprised two healthy male donors, one aged 18 to 30 and one aged 30 to 39 years.

This specimen's treatment or condition label, interpreted: live attenuated yellow fever vaccine strain. At each blood-draw timepoint, two biological replicates of bulk PBMCs were collected. PBMCs were isolated from peripheral blood using a standard Ficoll-Paque protocol. RNA was extracted with TriZol from bulk PBMCs, CD4 and CD8 fractions, and dextramer-positive and dextramer-negative fractions. TCRdb shows the sequencer as Illumina NovaSeq 6000. TCR cDNA was made using 5'RACE template switching, a step that added a universal primer site and unique molecular identifiers. cDNA synthesis was primed from both the TCR alpha and TCR beta constant segments. Libraries were amplified in two PCR steps, with sample barcodes and sequencing adapters added in the second step. Sequencing of libraries was done on Illumina HiSeq 2500 (2x100 bp) or NovaSeq (2x150 bp). The authors' pipeline ran thus. Reads were demultiplexed and collapsed into UMI consensus sequences with MIGEC, and V(D)J alignment was performed with MiXCR. Vaccine-responding clonotypes were identified with edgeR using replicate PBMC samples, with FDR below 0.01 and a log2 fold change above 5 up to day 15 being required. Each bulk clonotype received a CD4 or CD8 identity based on whether the sequenced CD4 or CD8 repertoire contained that clonotype at higher abundance. The public reads were reprocessed in TCRdb via fastp at Q25 and MiXCR, keeping in-frame beta chains. Every CDR3 protein is listed once, alongside the most common genes and DNA of its rows. V and J calls and clone size were set by TCRdb, not the authors. The sample has about 430,000 distinct CDR3 sequences on record, under 20% of them singletons. The ten biggest clones cover 15% to 20% of the sample.

The paper's findings and limits, for the study overall: The secondary T-cell response was found to be weaker but faster than the primary response, with a peak reached on day 5 rather than on day 15. Computational filtering was required because FACS-sorted repertoires could contain abundant contaminating clonotypes from the bulk population. Because only two donors were included in the study, the extent to which the findings can be generalized is limited. A small fraction of clonotypes showed up in both the CD4 and CD8 compartments, probably as a result of convergent recombination. Most clones expanded after primary vaccination (around 96% of CD4 and approximately 86% of CD8) were re-detected after the booster, suggesting that broad memory maintenance occurred.

The germline V gene (reference sequence) yields PRHDT for CDR1 and FYEKMQ for CDR2. The CDR3 covers 12 residues, taking in both the cysteine and the phenylalanine. Kept here is only the CDR3 DNA, which spans 36 bases and is read in frame from base 1. The germline ends are 8 bases apart after V is trimmed by 5 bases and J by 4 bases. With regard to this clonotype: Its antigen remains undetermined. No much larger clone is present one base from it, and per-base qualities are unavailable.

The chain links TRBV13 with TRBJ1-1; the D gene remains uncertain. Sample: PBMCs, taken before the yellow fever booster vaccination. The sequence derives from a man in his late teens or twenties who received the YFV17D yellow fever vaccine. Here is the DNA: TGTGCCAGCAGCACAATCGGCACTGAAGCTTTCTTT. It is translated as CASSTIGTEAFF.